One sample yielded the 5 T cell receptor beta chains listed below, sequenced in a study of T cell responses to AZD1222 COVID-19 vaccine. Measured with immunoSEQ multiplex PCR; TCRdb has only the in-frame clones, and not every one. Altogether roughly 200,000 clones are present, 90% to 95% being singletons, with the ten largest covering about 1%. The source material was peripheral blood, sampled 28 days after the second dose of the MenACWY control vaccine. The source is an adult who received the MenACWY meningococcal vaccine as a control.

This chain connects TRBV9 to TRBJ2-3; tentatively, D is TRBD2 (5 bases). Per the germline V gene, CDR1 is SGDLS and CDR2 is YYNGEE. Trimming left V 0 bases short and J 0 bases short, with 11 bases between. The CDR3 consists of 16 residues. The CDR3 sequence is CASSVGAASSTDTQYF. For the CDR3, the DNA is TGTGCCAGCAGCGTAGGAGCGGCGTCTAGCACAGATACGCAGTATTTT. The variable domain in full, with the rest retrieved from reference TRBV9 and TRBJ2-3, is DSGVTQTPKHLITATGQRVTLRCSPRSGDLSVYWYQQSLDQGLQFLIQYYNGEERAKGNILERFSAQQFPDLHSELNLSSLELGDSALYFCASSVGAASSTDTQYFGPGTRLTVL.

CDR3 nucleotides: TGTGCCAGCAGCTTAGCGAGTAGCGGGAGAGCCGGGGAGCTGTTTTTT. It yields the protein CASSLASSGRAGELFF. V and J are TRBV7-2 and TRBJ2-2, with 9 bases fitting TRBD2. CDR1 is SGHTA and CDR2 is FQGNSA in the germline V gene. This CDR3 contains 16 residues. Trimming took 0 bases from V and 6 from J; bases not matched to a gene: 5.

The chain has TRBV29-1 and TRBJ1-6; D unclear. V lost 8 bases to trimming and J lost 0 bases, with 17 bases between them. The CDR3 consists of 16 residues. Germline-derived CDR1 and CDR2 are SQVTM and ANQGSEA. The CDR3: CSPHEDVSSYNSPLHF. In DNA form, the CDR3 reads TGCAGCCCCCACGAGGACGTAAGCTCCTATAATTCACCCCTCCACTTT. The complete variable domain, with remaining parts taken from reference TRBV29-1 and TRBJ1-6, reads SAVISQKPSRDICQRGTSLTIQCQVDSQVTMMFWYRQQPGQSLTLIATANQGSEATYESGFVIDKFPISRPNLTFSTLTVSNMSPEDSSIYLCSPHEDVSSYNSPLHFGNGTRLTVT.

This sequence joins TRBV3-1 (or the pseudogene TRBV3-2) and TRBJ2-5; perhaps TRBD2 as D (6 bases). This CDR3 spans 14 amino acids. From germline, CDR1 is LGHDT and CDR2 YNNKEL (reference sequence). Trimming pared 4 bases from V and 5 bases from J, leaving 14 bases between. This CDR3 reads CASSRTTRGETQYF. CDR3 nucleotides: TGTGCCAGCAGCCGAACGACTAGGGGTGAGACCCAGTACTTC.

J is TRBJ1-5 and V is TRBV6-1; D is unclear. The CDR3 sequence is 13 residues long. In germline, CDR1 is MNHNS, CDR2 SASEGT. V lost 2 bases to trimming and J lost 4 bases, with 6 bases between them. The CDR3 region has the DNA TGTGCCAGCAGTGAATTTGGGAATCAGCCCCAGCATTTT. The encoded protein is CASSEFGNQPQHF.